This T cell receptor beta chain was recorded in a study of blood T cell repertoires in COVID-19. Study overall: The United States, Italy and Spain provided the acute and convalescent COVID-19 samples. PBMCs, B-cell-depleted T cells, or T cells provided the cDNA or gDNA that made up the material.

The CDR3 has 13 amino acids. V lost 4 bases and J lost 6, with 11 bases in between. Germline V gene data show CDR1 as SGHTS and CDR2 as YDEGEE. Clones were read by immunoSEQ multiplex PCR, and TCRdb kept only the in-frame ones, dropping some. The data contain about 140,000 clones, about three quarters of them seen just once; the ten biggest clones take up 9% to 10%. V is TRBV5-8 and J is TRBJ1-5; D is undetermined. Sequenced: peripheral blood. The clonotype was recovered from a woman in her fifties or sixties with active or convalescent COVID-19. The CDR3 region has the DNA TGTGCCAGCAGCCGCGGGGTTACTCAGCCCCAGCATTTT. The encoded protein is CASSRGVTQPQHF.